This T cell receptor beta chain was identified in a study of TIL therapy for anti-PD-1-resistant metastatic lung cancer. CDR1 is MDHEN, CDR2 SYDVKM, per germline. J was trimmed by 6 bases and V by 4 bases; bases with no gene match: 9. This CDR3 spans 15 amino acids. Worth noting for this clone: Its antigen remains unknown.

Study-wide results and caveats: The cohort had more treatment-naive, never-smoker and oncogene-addicted patients than typical.

The libraries were made with immunoSEQ v3. Produced via immunoSEQ multiplex PCR; TCRdb's table is partial and in-frame only. The sample holds more than 45,000 clones, around 67% seen once. As to time point: pre-treatment sample, taken before nivolumab and TIL therapy. This chain links TRBV28 with TRBJ1-2; 9 bases are shared with TRBD1. The TCR originated in a person aged 30 to 80 with non-small cell lung cancer. Specimen: blood, collected at baseline. The CDR3 is CASSYIQGARHGYTF. The CDR3 coding sequence is TGTGCCAGCAGTTACATACAGGGGGCGCGGCATGGCTACACCTTC.